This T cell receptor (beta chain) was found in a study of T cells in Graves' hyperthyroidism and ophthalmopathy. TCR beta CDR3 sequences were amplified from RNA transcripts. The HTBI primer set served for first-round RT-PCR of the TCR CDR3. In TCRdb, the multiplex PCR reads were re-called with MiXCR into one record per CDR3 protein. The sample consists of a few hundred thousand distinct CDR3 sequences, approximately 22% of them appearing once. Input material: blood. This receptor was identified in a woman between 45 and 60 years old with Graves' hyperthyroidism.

The CDR3 DNA sequence: TGTGCCAGCAGTGGCCCCGGGACGGATTATAATTCACCCCTCCACTTT. Translated, it gives CASSGPGTDYNSPLHF. The chain has TRBV27 and TRBJ1-6, with D perhaps matching TRBD1 (5 bases). V dropped 5 bases and J dropped 4 bases, with 15 bases sitting between them. The CDR3 length is 16 residues. Germline lookup yields CDR1 MNHEY and CDR2 SMNVEV (reference sequence).